This is a list of T cell receptor beta chains from one sample in a study of blood T cell repertoires in COVID-19. The table came from immunoSEQ multiplex PCR; TCRdb's copy has only in-frame clones and leaves some out. Here the sample spans around 25,000 clones, over 80% being singletons. The sample comprised peripheral blood. Source of these receptors: a man between 65 and 85 years old with acute or convalescent COVID-19. The conserved cysteine and the conserved F or W are not part of the CDR3 here. Fields, in order: clone size, V gene, CDR3 length, CDR3 protein. Expanded clones get a size class; other rows say once, few or many, or leave the size out.

few	TRBV6-6	14	ASSPARVPANYGYT
-	TRBV3-1/TRBV3-2	13	ASSPPGTFRCEAF
-	TRBV9	11	ASSDGRRGIQY
-	TRBV11-2	15	ASSRTGAALVAGELF
few	TRBV5-6	14	ASSLPLGPGTDTQY
-	TRBV28	13	ASSFGDRLTYEQY
-	TRBV7-9	14	ASSPRGQGITGELF
-	TRBV6-5	12	ATQTGAVPNEQF
-	TRBV4-3	13	ASSQGGGLFPEAF
once	TRBV5-1	13	ASSLSSGSSYEQY
-	TRBV29-1	13	SALGSAGGAAEQY
-	TRBV29-1	12	SVLEPGLNEKLF
-	TRBV30	14	AWSPFSGRADNEQF
few	TRBV7-9	14	ASIGPRDREVNTIY
-	TRBV5-1	14	ASSLLSQGSKNIQY
-	TRBV4-3	16	ASSQDAGAPRGTDTQY
-	TRBV27	13	ASSSSRDLVDEQY
-	TRBV18	13	ASLQSFGQGIEAF
-	TRBV28	14	ASSLLGQGARQPQH
-	TRBV5-6	11	ASSSTGGIGYT
-	TRBV7-8	10	ASSPTNYEQY
-	TRBV11-2	11	ASSFRGAETQY
once	TRBV6-5	11	ASSQPETGEQF
once	TRBV28	13	ASSLGREGPYEQY
-	TRBV7-2	13	ASSEDRGFQETQY
few	TRBV28	13	ASSATGLLLREQF
-	TRBV4-1	14	ASSQDLASGRGEQF
once	TRBV28	16	ASSRSWGLGSIDQPQH
few	TRBV5-1	13	ASSLSSSSGNTIY
-	TRBV7-2	10	ASSLTFYEQY
-	TRBV7-2	13	ASSLEGLLTEEQY
-	TRBV6-5	11	ATMGGTDNEQF
few	TRBV6-1	12	ASSEMGQLYEQY
-	TRBV4-1	15	ASSHPEGLAGEEEQY
few	TRBV7-2	14	ASSRLKAGTNNEQF
-	TRBV30	14	AWSQPRALGGGELF
once	TRBV6-5	13	ASRTLGHSNQPQH
-	TRBV6-5	13	ASSKRRQGLDGYT
once	TRBV18	13	ASSPRVAGGEKLF
-	TRBV6-5	10	ATRRTGAPLH
-	TRBV24-1	13	ATRGTQSGLDTQY
-	TRBV19	13	ASSGGTRRRNEQF
-	TRBV5-6	13	ASSSGMAAKNIQY
-	TRBV7-9	14	ASSLVTGTVVSEAF
once	TRBV2	11	ASSFRSGYGYT
-	TRBV30	10	AWSPSAYEQY
-	TRBV12-3/TRBV12-4	11	ASTTGGGETQY
-	TRBV6-6	12	ASSYPSGADTQY
-	TRBV27	13	ASSLSGSRVYEQY
-	TRBV9	14	ASSVAPRTGSSPLH
-	TRBV9	13	ASSPDPGINYGYT
-	TRBV7-9	10	ASRAAGDEQY
-	TRBV19	12	ASKIQGEQGEAF
-	TRBV27	12	ASSSRGPAGELF
once	TRBV28	13	ASIQTGTVQETQY
-	TRBV18	9	ASSPEEKLF
-	TRBV4-1	11	ASSQSGEETQY
-	TRBV25-1	11	ASSEYSTDTQY
-	TRBV2	12	ASVLALNTGELF
-	TRBV12-3/TRBV12-4	11	ASSFQENQPQH